The entry below describes one T cell receptor (beta chain). Its antigen remains unknown. Hyperthyroidism of Graves' type that showed no ophthalmopathy progression within 18 months was stable. Hyperthyroidism was newly diagnosed in patients aged 18 to 65 (duration under 2 months). Pregnant or lactating patients were excluded, as were those with uncontrolled infection or other autoimmune disease. Amplified regions were TCR beta CDR3 sequences from RNA transcripts. First-round RT-PCR targeting the TCR CDR3 was performed with the HTBI primer set. TCRdb re-called the multiplex PCR reads with MiXCR, one entry per CDR3 protein. The sample yields approximately 500,000 distinct CDR3 sequences, about 45% seen once. Germline assignment: CDR1 LGHDT and CDR2 YNNKEL (reference sequence). The CDR3 is 14 residues long. V was cut by 2 bases and J by 3 bases, with 7 bases left in between. The data derive from a study of T cells in Graves' hyperthyroidism and ophthalmopathy.

Study results and caveats: Model-based prediction identified ophthalmopathy a median roughly 5.9 months prior to its onset.

The rearrangement joins TRBV3-1 to TRBJ1-4, with a tentative D call TRBD1 (6 bases). This TCR derives from a woman under 30 with Graves' hyperthyroidism. What was sequenced was peripheral blood or thyroid tissue (not recorded which). CDR3 in DNA: TGTGCCAGCAGCCAACGGGGGCCTAATGAAAAACTGTTTTTT. It specifies CASSQRGPNEKLFF.